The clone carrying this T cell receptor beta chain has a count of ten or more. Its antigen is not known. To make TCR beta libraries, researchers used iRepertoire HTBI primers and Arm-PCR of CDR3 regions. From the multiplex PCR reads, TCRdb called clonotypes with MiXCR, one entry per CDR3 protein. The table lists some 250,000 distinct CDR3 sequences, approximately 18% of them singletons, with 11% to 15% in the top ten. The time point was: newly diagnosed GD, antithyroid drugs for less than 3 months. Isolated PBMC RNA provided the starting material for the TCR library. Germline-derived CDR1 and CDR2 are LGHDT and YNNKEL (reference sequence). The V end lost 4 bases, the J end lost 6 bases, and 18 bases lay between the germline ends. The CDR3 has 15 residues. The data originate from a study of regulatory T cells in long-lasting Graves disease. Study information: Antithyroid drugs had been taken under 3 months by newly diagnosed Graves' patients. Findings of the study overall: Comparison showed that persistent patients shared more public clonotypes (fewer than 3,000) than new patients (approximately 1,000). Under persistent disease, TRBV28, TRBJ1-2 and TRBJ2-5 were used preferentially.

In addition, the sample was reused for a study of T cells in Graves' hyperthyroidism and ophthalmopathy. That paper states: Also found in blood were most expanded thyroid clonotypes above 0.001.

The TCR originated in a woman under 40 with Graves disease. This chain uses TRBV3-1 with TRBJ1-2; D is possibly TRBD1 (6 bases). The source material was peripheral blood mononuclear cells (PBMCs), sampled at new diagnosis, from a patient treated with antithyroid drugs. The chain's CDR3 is CASSRADSLINGYTF. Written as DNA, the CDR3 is TGTGCCAGCAGCCGCGCGGACAGCCTCATCAATGGCTACACCTTC.